The rows below give T cell receptor beta chains drawn from one sample of a study of T cell repertoires in cytomegalovirus infection. TCRdb ran MiXCR on the reads and lists one entry per CDR3 protein. This table holds a few hundred thousand distinct CDR3 sequences, around 25% found once. No antigen has been assigned to these receptors. Sequencing used cultured PBMCs, obtained from culture after CMV antigen stimulation. Receptors originate from a human donor in good health (CMV status not recorded). Some clones in this sample may be carry-over from other donors' samples. Both conserved end residues are part of each CDR3. A D gene is named only where the DNA matches it firmly. The size field is filled for only some rows; it gives once, few, many or a size class.

>NA|TRBJ2-1|TRBV6-2/TRBV6-3|NA
TGTGGATCCGGGACACCTAGGCTGTTCTTC
CGSGTPRLFF
>NA|TRBJ1-3|TRBV27|NA
TGTGCCAGCAGTAGGACACTCTCTGGAAACACCATATATTTT
CASSRTLSGNTIYF
>TRBD1|TRBJ1-6|TRBV6-5|NA
TGTGCCAGCAGTTACGGCGGGACAGGGGGCGAACGCCTCCACTTT
CASSYGGTGGERLHF
>NA|TRBJ1-2|TRBV18|few
TGTGCCAGCTCACCAGACACTCATGGCTACACCTTC
CASSPDTHGYTF
>NA|TRBJ1-1|TRBV10-3|few
TGTGCCATCAACCCACAGAAGAACACTGAAGCTTTCTTT
CAINPQKNTEAFF
>TRBD2|TRBJ2-2|TRBV2|few
TGTGCCAGCAGTGCAAGCGGGAGCAGGAACACCGGGGAGCTGTTTTTT
CASSASGSRNTGELFF
>TRBD1|TRBJ1-5|TRBV7-2|many
TGTGCCAGCAGCAGACAGGGCGGTCAGCCCCAGCATTTT
CASSRQGGQPQHF
>NA|TRBJ1-1|TRBV4-1|NA
TGCGCCAGCAGCCAAGCTGGGGCTCGGAACACTGAAGCTTTCTTT
CASSQAGARNTEAFF
>TRBD1|TRBJ2-7|TRBV28|NA
TGTGCCAGCGCTCCGGGGACAGAGACCTACGAGCAGTACTTC
CASAPGTETYEQYF
>TRBD2|TRBJ2-1|TRBV20-1|NA
TGCAGTGCTACGACCGGGACTAGCGGATACAATGAGCAGTTCTTC
CSATTGTSGYNEQFF
>NA|TRBJ2-1|TRBV28|NA
TGTGCCAGCAGTAACTCCCCCGGGAATGAGCAGTTCTTC
CASSNSPGNEQFF
>TRBD1|TRBJ1-6|TRBV11-2|NA
TGTGCCAGCAGCTCGAGACAGGGCTGGGATTCACCCCTCCACTTT
CASSSRQGWDSPLHF
>NA|TRBJ2-1|TRBV7-9|NA
TGTGCCAGCAGCCCAAAGTCCTACAATGAGCAGTTCTTC
CASSPKSYNEQFF
>TRBD2|TRBJ2-5|TRBV5-4|NA
TGTGCCAGCAGACCCATTCTATCTAGCGGCCGGGAGACCCAGTACTTC
CASRPILSSGRETQYF
>TRBD1|TRBJ1-5|TRBV12-3/TRBV12-4|many
TGTGCCAGCAGTTCGACAGGGAATCAGCCCCAGCATTTT
CASSSTGNQPQHF